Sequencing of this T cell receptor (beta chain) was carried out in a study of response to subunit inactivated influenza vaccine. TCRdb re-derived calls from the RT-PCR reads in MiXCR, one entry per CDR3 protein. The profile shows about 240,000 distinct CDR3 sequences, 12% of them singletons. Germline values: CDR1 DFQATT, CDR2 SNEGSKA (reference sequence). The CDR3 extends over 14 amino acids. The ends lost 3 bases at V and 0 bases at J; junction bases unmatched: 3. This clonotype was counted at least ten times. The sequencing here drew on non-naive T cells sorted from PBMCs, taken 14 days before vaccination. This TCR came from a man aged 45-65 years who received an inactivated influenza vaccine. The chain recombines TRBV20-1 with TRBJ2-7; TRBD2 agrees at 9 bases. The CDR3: CSARRGGSSYEQYF. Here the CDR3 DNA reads TGCAGTGCTAGGCGGGGGGGGAGCTCCTACGAGCAGTACTTC.